What follows are 24 T cell receptor beta chains derived from one specimen sequenced in a study of blood T cell repertoires in COVID-19. Clones were sequenced by immunoSEQ multiplex PCR, and TCRdb holds only the in-frame ones, with some missing. The data show about 180,000 clones, 85% to 90% seen once. Sequencing input: peripheral blood. These receptors were obtained from a man between 65 and 85 years old with active or convalescent COVID-19.

The chain combines TRBV7-2 with TRBJ1-6; 10 bases map to TRBD1. The CDR3 runs 14 residues. Germline V CDR1 and CDR2: SGHTA, FQGNSA. J lost 7 bases, V lost 5 bases, and 2 bases had no gene match. The CDR3 loop reads CASSRGQGNSPLHF. The DNA for the CDR3 is TGTGCCAGCAGCCGGGGACAGGGGAATTCACCCCTCCACTTT.

This chain joins TRBV19 and TRBJ2-5; TRBD2 is a possible D gene (6 bases). The CDR3 runs 16 residues. Germline V gene lookup returns CDR1 LNHDA and CDR2 SQIVND (reference sequence). Deletions cut 6 bases from V and 4 bases from J, with 21 bases between. This chain's CDR3 is CASSINGRLRGETQYF. In DNA, the CDR3 is TGTGCCAGTAGCATAAACGGGAGACTTCGGGGAGAGACCCAGTACTTC. Full variable domain (outside the CDR3, taken from reference TRBV19 and TRBJ2-5): DGGITQSPKYLFRKEGQNVTLSCEQNLNHDAMYWYRQDPGQGLRLIYYSQIVNDFQKGDIAEGYSVSREKKESFPLTVTSAQKNPTAFYLCASSINGRLRGETQYFGPGTRLLVL.

The V gene is TRBV7-9, the J gene TRBJ1-2; D not certain. Per the germline V gene, CDR1 is SEHNR and CDR2 is FQNEAQ (reference sequence). This CDR3 is 16 amino acids long. The germline V and J ends were trimmed by 1 base and 3 bases, with 15 bases remaining between them. For the CDR3, the DNA is TGTGCCAGCAGCTTAGTTGTGGGCCTCGCTGACTATGGCTACACCTTC. This gives the protein CASSLVVGLADYGYTF.

The chain employs TRBV7-2 and TRBJ1-1; TRBD1 matches at 7 bases. Losses at the gene ends were 5 bases for V and 4 bases for J; bases not matched to a gene: 7. The CDR3 spans 14 residues. Germline values: CDR1 SGHTA, CDR2 FQGNSA. CDR3 DNA sequence: TGTGCCAGCAGCGCTAACAGGGGCGGCACTGAAGCTTTCTTT. As protein: CASSANRGGTEAFF.

This chain connects TRBV18 to TRBJ1-1; 7 bases fit TRBD1. The CDR3 extends over 15 amino acids. With 5 bases clipped from V and 0 bases from J, the junction kept 6 bases outside the gene matches. Germline V CDR1 and CDR2: KGHSH, LQKENI. CDR3 in amino acids: CASSTGVTVNTEAFF. In DNA, the CDR3 is TGTGCCAGCTCAACAGGGGTCACGGTGAACACTGAAGCTTTCTTT.

The chain couples TRBV18 to TRBJ1-1; a weak D match, TRBD1 (6 bases). Per germline, CDR1 KGHSH and CDR2 LQKENI. The CDR3 extends over 14 amino acids. V lost 6 bases and J 0 bases, leaving 11 bases between the germline ends. The chain's CDR3 is CASSHRQVNTEAFF. CDR3 DNA sequence: TGTGCCAGCTCGCACCGACAGGTGAACACTGAAGCTTTCTTT. Filled out from reference TRBV18 and TRBJ1-1, the complete variable domain reads NAGVMQNPRHLVRRRGQEARLRCSPMKGHSHVYWYRQLPEEGLKFMVYLQKENIIDESGMPKERFSAEFPKEGPSILRIQQVVRGDSAAYFCASSHRQVNTEAFFGQGTRLTVV.

The chain couples TRBV14 to TRBJ2-2; D not resolved. This CDR3 contains 16 residues. The germline V and J ends were trimmed by 4 bases and 9 bases, with 21 bases remaining between them. Germline V gene lookup returns CDR1 SGHDN and CDR2 FVKESK. This CDR3 reads CASSLALTPAVRELFF. The CDR3 DNA reads TGTGCCAGCAGCCTAGCTCTGACCCCGGCCGTTCGGGAGCTGTTTTTT.

This rearrangement joins TRBV6-5 to TRBJ1-3, with D possibly matching TRBD1 (6 bases). Germline CDR1 MNHEY, CDR2 SVGAGI. V lost 10 bases and J lost 0, with 16 bases in between. The length of the CDR3 is 15 residues. DNA of the CDR3: TGTGCCACCACTAGACAGGCCCTCTCTGGAAACACCATATATTTT. Protein: CATTRQALSGNTIYF.

J is TRBJ1-4 and V is TRBV18; no firm D call. This CDR3 is 14 amino acids long. Germline-derived CDR1 and CDR2 are KGHSH and LQKENI. V lost 8 bases and J 7 bases, leaving 17 bases between the germline ends. The chain's CDR3 is CASARRGEGEKLFF. CDR3 sequence (DNA): TGTGCCAGCGCAAGGCGGGGAGAGGGTGAAAAACTGTTTTTT.

The chain combines TRBV2 with TRBJ1-5; D gene uncertain. Germline loops: CDR1 SNHLY, CDR2 FYNNEI. The ends were cut back, 4 bases at V and 1 base at J, with 11 bases in the middle. The CDR3 runs 15 residues. The CDR3 here is CASSAEGDSNQPQHF. DNA of the CDR3: TGTGCCAGCAGTGCGGAGGGAGACAGCAATCAGCCCCAGCATTTT.

The chain is built from TRBV6-5 and TRBJ2-7; TRBD1 might be the D (6 bases). CDR1 and CDR2 (germline): MNHEY, SVGAGI. This CDR3 is 14 amino acids long. The V and J ends lost 4 bases and 3 bases respectively, with 13 bases between them. The CDR3 here is CASSFSRDNYEQYF. The CDR3, as DNA: TGTGCCAGCAGTTTTTCCCGGGACAACTACGAGCAGTACTTC.

For the CDR3, the DNA is TGTGCCAGCAGCGCTGGAGGGCTGGGTTACGAGACCCAGTACTTC. This codes for CASSAGGLGYETQYF. The genes are TRBV11-2 and TRBJ2-5, with D possibly TRBD2 on 6 matching bases. CDR1 is SGHAT and CDR2 is FQNNGV in the germline V gene. This CDR3 has 15 residues. Trimming left V 5 bases short and J 5 bases short, with 18 bases between.

The CDR3 nucleotides are TGTGCCAGCAGCTTGACACCAACTAATGAAAAACTGTTTTTT. Translating it yields CASSLTPTNEKLFF. The genes are TRBV7-9 and TRBJ1-4, with unresolved D. The V end lost 3 bases, the J end lost 0 bases, and 5 bases lay between the germline ends. The CDR3 contains 14 residues. The V gene's germline CDR1 is SEHNR and CDR2 FQNEAQ (reference sequence).

The chain employs TRBV7-9 and TRBJ1-6, with D possibly TRBD1 on 6 matching bases. This CDR3 region has 15 residues. The germline V gene encodes CDR1 SEHNR and CDR2 FQNEAQ (reference sequence). Between the trimmed V and J ends, which lost 2 bases and 10 bases, there was a span of 15 bases. The CDR3 protein is CASSLFTGGSSPLHF. The CDR3 DNA reads TGTGCCAGCAGCTTATTTACGGGGGGCAGCTCACCCCTCCACTTT.

The chain joins TRBV28 to TRBJ2-3, with D perhaps matching TRBD2 (7 bases). Germline V gene sequence: CDR1 MDHEN, CDR2 SYDVKM. Trimming removed 8 bases from V and 1 base from J, with 16 bases in between. This CDR3 comprises 15 residues. In DNA form, the CDR3 reads TGTGCCAGCTCCAAAGGGGGGGAGCGCACAGATACGCAGTATTTT. Its protein is CASSKGGERTDTQYF. The full variable domain, its missing parts supplied by reference TRBV28 and TRBJ2-3, is DVKVTQSSRYLVKRTGEKVFLECVQDMDHENMFWYRQDPGLGLRLIYFSYDVKMKEKGDIPEGYSVSREKKERFSLILESASTNQTSMYLCASSKGGERTDTQYFGPGTRLTVL.

This rearrangement joins TRBV18 to TRBJ1-2, with D possibly TRBD1 on 6 matching bases. CDR3 length: 15 residues. Germline V gives CDR1 KGHSH, CDR2 LQKENI. V shed 3 bases and J shed 6 bases, with 17 bases lying between them. DNA of the CDR3: TGTGCCAGCTCACCCCGCGCGGGGGGCGGGGATGGCTACACCTTC. Encoded protein: CASSPRAGGGDGYTF. Full variable domain (missing parts from reference TRBV18 and TRBJ1-2): NAGVMQNPRHLVRRRGQEARLRCSPMKGHSHVYWYRQLPEEGLKFMVYLQKENIIDESGMPKERFSAEFPKEGPSILRIQQVVRGDSAAYFCASSPRAGGGDGYTFGSGTRLTVV.

This clone has just one count. The chain employs TRBV7-2 and TRBJ2-3; a possible D gene is TRBD1 (6 bases). Germline V gives CDR1 SGHTA, CDR2 FQGNSA. The CDR3 extends over 14 amino acids. Trimming pared 1 base from V and 6 bases from J, leaving 11 bases between. DNA for the CDR3: TGTGCCAGCAGCTTAGTGTACAGGGACGATACGCAGTATTTT. Translating it yields CASSLVYRDDTQYF.

The chain has TRBV20-1 and TRBJ2-7; D is possibly TRBD1 (6 bases). CDR3 length equals 11 residues. Deletions cut 3 bases from V and 5 bases from J, with 8 bases between. Germline V gene lookup returns CDR1 DFQATT and CDR2 SNEGSKA (reference sequence). CDR3 in amino acids: CSASRGDEQYF. Here the CDR3 DNA reads TGCAGTGCTAGCAGGGGTGACGAGCAGTACTTC.

The rearrangement links TRBV11-2 to TRBJ1-4; D is perhaps TRBD1 (5 bases). The CDR3 sequence is 15 residues long. The germline CDR1 and CDR2 sequences are SGHAT and FQNNGV. The V gene lost 5 bases and the J gene lost 8 bases, with 18 bases spanning the gap. CDR3 sequence (DNA): TGTGCCAGCAGCCCCACAGGATCGGCAGGCGAAAAACTGTTTTTT. This codes for CASSPTGSAGEKLFF.

CDR3 in DNA: TGTGCCAGCCGGGACCTAACGACCGGGACAGGTTTTTACTTC. It is translated as CASRDLTTGTGFYF. V usage is TRBV5-4 and J usage is TRBJ2-5; 8 bases fit TRBD1. With V trimmed by 7 bases and J by 14 bases, 19 bases remained unmatched. The CDR3 extends over 14 amino acids. Germline CDR1 reads SGHNT; CDR2 reads YYREEE (reference sequence).

This clone appeared a few times. This chain connects TRBV6-5 to TRBJ1-2, with no clear D. The CDR3 spans 14 residues. Trimming took off 8 bases at V and 5 bases at J, with 18 bases between the two ends. Germline V CDR1 and CDR2: MNHEY, SVGAGI. Here the CDR3 reads CASGRGTTAYGYTF. CDR3 in DNA: TGTGCCAGCGGGAGAGGCACGACCGCTTATGGCTACACCTTC.

The chain is built from TRBV6-2 or TRBV6-3 and TRBJ2-2; TRBD2 is a possible D gene (5 bases). Trimming cost V 2 bases and J 1 base, with 8 bases left between them. Per the germline V gene, CDR1 is MNHEY and CDR2 is SVGEGT. The length of the CDR3 is 15 residues. The CDR3 spells CASSYAGVNTGELFF. CDR3 in DNA: TGTGCCAGCAGTTACGCCGGGGTGAACACCGGGGAGCTGTTTTTT.

The rearrangement joins TRBV30 to TRBJ1-5; 9 positions agree with TRBD1. CDR1 GTSNPN and CDR2 SVGIG come from the germline V gene (reference sequence). V dropped 0 bases and J dropped 1; count of bases not matched to a gene: 4. CDR3 length: 16 residues. The CDR3 coding sequence is TGTGCCTGGAGTGTTAGGGGGACAGGGAGCAATCAGCCCCAGCATTTT. It yields the protein CAWSVRGTGSNQPQHF.

This chain uses TRBV28 with TRBJ2-7; possible D gene TRBD2, 6 bases. The CDR3 has 18 residues. The ends were cut back, 3 bases at V and 0 bases at J, with 21 bases in the middle. Germline CDR1 MDHEN, CDR2 SYDVKM. The CDR3 DNA is TGTGCCAGCAGTTTCAAGGCTGCGGAGGGCAAGAGCTCCTACGAGCAGTACTTC. It specifies CASSFKAAEGKSSYEQYF.